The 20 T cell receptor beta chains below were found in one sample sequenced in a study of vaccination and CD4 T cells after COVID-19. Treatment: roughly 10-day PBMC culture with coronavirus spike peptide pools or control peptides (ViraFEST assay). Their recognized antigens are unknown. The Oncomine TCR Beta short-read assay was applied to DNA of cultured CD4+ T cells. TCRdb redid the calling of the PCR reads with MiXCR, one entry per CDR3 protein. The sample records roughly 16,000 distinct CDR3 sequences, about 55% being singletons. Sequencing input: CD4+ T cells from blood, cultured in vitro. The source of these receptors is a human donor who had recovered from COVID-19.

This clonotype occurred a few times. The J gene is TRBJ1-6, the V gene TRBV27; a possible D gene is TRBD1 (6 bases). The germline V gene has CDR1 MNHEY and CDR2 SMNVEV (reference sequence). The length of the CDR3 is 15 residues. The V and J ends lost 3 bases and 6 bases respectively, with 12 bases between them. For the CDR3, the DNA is TGTGCCAGCAGTTTGGGGGCCAAGGGTAATTCACCCCTCCACTTT. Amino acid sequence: CASSLGAKGNSPLHF.

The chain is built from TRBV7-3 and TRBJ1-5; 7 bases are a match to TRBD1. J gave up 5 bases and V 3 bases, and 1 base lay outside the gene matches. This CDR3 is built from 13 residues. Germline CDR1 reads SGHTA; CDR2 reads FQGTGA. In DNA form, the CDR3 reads TGTGCCAGCAGCTTTGACAGGGATCAGCCCCAGCATTTT. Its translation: CASSFDRDQPQHF.

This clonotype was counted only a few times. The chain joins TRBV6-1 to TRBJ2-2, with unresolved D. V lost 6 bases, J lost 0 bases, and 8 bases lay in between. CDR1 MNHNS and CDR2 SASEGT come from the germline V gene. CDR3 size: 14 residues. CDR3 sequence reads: CASRAAANTGELFF. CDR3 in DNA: TGTGCCAGCAGAGCCGCCGCGAACACCGGGGAGCTGTTTTTT.

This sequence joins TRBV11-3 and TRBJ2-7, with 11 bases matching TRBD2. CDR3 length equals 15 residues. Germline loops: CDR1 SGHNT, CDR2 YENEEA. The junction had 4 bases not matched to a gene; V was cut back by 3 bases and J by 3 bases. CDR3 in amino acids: CASSFRGLAGYEQYF. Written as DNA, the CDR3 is TGTGCCAGCAGCTTCCGCGGACTAGCGGGCTACGAGCAGTACTTC.

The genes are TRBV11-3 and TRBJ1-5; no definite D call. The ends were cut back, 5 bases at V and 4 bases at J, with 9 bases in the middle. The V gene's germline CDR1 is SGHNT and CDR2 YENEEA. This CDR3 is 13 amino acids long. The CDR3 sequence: CASSRASNQPQHF. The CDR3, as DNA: TGTGCCAGCAGCCGGGCCTCTAATCAGCCCCAGCATTTT.

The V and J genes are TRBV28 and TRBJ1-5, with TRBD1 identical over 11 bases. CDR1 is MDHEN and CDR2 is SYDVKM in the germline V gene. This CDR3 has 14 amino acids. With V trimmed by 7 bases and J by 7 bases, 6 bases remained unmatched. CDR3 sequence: CASIPGQGDQPQHF. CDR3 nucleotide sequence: TGTGCCAGCATTCCGGGACAGGGGGACCAGCCCCAGCATTTT.

The CDR3 loop is CASSQTSNYGYTF. CDR3 sequence (DNA): TGTGCCAGCAGCCAAACATCCAACTATGGCTACACCTTC. The rearrangement uses TRBV28 and TRBJ1-2; D not resolved. The CDR3 runs 13 residues. Trimming left V 6 bases short and J 2 bases short, with 10 bases between. The germline V gene has CDR1 MDHEN and CDR2 SYDVKM.

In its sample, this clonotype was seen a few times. The CDR3 DNA is TGTGCCAGCAGCTTTAACCCAAATTCCGATAGCAATCAGCCCCAGCATTTT. Translated: CASSFNPNSDSNQPQHF. The chain recombines TRBV5-8 with TRBJ1-5; D gene unclear. Trimming removed 2 bases at V and 0 bases at J, with 15 bases between. This CDR3 comprises 17 residues. Per germline, CDR1 SGHTS and CDR2 YDEGEE. The entire variable domain, with the rest obtained from reference TRBV5-8 and TRBJ1-5, is as follows: EAGVTQSPTHLIKTRGQQATLRCSPISGHTSVYWYQQALGLGLQFLLWYDEGEERNRGNFPPRFSGRQFPNYSSELNVNALELEDSALYLCASSFNPNSDSNQPQHFGDGTRLSIL.

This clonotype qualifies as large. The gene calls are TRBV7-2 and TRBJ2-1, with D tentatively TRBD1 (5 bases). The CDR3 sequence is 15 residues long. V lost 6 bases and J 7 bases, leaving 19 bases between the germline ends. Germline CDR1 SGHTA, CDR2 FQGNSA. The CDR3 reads CASSFGRVLDNEQFF. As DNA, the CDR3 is TGTGCCAGCAGTTTCGGCAGGGTGTTGGATAATGAGCAGTTCTTC.

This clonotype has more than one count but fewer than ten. The CDR3 bases are TGTGCCTTGGGCAGGCATGAGGGGACTGAAGCTTTCTTT. This encodes CALGRHEGTEAFF. The chain employs TRBV30 and TRBJ1-1; TRBD1 is a possible D gene (5 bases). This CDR3 region has 13 residues. Trimming removed 7 bases at V and 5 bases at J, with 17 bases between. Germline assignment: CDR1 GTSNPN and CDR2 SVGIG (reference sequence).

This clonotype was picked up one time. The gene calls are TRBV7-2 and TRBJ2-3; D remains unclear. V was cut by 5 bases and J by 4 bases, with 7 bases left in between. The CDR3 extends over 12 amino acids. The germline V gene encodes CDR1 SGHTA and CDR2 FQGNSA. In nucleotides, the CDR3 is TGTGCCAGCAGCGGCTTCCCAGATACGCAGTATTTT. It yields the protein CASSGFPDTQYF.

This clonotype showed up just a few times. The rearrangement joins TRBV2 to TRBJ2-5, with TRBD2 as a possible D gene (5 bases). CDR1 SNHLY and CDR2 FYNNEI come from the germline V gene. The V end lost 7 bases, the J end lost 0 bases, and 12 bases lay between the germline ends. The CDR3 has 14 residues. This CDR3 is CASKDSSYQETQYF. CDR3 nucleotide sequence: TGTGCCAGCAAGGACTCCTCGTACCAAGAGACCCAGTACTTC.

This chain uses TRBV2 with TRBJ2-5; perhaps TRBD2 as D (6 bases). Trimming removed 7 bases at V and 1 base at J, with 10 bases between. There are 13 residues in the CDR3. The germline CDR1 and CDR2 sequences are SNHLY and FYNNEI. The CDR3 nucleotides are TGTGCCAGCAAGAAGCGGGTCCAAGAGACCCAGTACTTC. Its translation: CASKKRVQETQYF.

The CDR3 nucleotides are TGTGCCACCAGCAGAAACCGGGACAGGACCTACGAGCAGTACTTC. It translates to CATSRNRDRTYEQYF. The genes are TRBV15 and TRBJ2-7; 8 bases map to TRBD1. In germline, CDR1 is LNHNV, CDR2 YYDKDF (reference sequence). The J segment lost 2 bases and the V segment lost 2 bases, leaving 5 bases of the junction unmatched. CDR3 length equals 15 residues. Full variable domain (missing parts from reference TRBV15 and TRBJ2-7): DAMVIQNPRYQVTQFGKPVTLSCSQTLNHNVMYWYQQKSSQAPKLLFHYYDKDFNNEADTPDNFQSRRPNTSFCFLDIRSPGLGDTAMYLCATSRNRDRTYEQYFGPGTRLTVT.

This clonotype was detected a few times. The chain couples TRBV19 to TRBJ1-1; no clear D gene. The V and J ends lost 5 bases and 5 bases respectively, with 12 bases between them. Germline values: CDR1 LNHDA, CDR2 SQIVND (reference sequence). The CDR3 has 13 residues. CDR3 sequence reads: CASSERARTEAFF. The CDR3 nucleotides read TGTGCCAGTAGTGAGAGGGCGCGGACTGAAGCTTTCTTT.

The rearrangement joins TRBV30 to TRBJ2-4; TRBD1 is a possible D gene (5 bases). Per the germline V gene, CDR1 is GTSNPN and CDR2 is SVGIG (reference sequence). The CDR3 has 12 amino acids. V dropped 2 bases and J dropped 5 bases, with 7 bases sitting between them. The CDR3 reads CAWSLTENIQYF. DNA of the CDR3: TGTGCCTGGAGTCTGACAGAAAACATTCAGTACTTC.

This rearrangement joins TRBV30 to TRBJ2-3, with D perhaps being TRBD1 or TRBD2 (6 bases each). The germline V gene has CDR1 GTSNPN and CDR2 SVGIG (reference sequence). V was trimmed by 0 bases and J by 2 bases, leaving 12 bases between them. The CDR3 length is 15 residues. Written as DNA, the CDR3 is TGTGCCTGGAGTGTACGGGGGCCCTCCACAGATACGCAGTATTTT. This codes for CAWSVRGPSTDTQYF.

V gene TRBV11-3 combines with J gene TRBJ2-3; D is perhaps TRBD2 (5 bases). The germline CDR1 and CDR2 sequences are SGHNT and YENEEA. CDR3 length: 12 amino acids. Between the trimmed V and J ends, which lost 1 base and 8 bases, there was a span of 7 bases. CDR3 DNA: TGTGCCAGCAGCTTAGCGGAGGTTACGCAGTATTTT. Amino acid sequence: CASSLAEVTQYF.

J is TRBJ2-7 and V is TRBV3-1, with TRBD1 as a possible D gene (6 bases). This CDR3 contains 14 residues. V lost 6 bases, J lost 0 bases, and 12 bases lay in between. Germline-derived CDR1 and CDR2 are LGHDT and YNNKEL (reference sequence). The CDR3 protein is CASRRTDSSYEQYF. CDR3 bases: TGTGCCAGCAGGCGGACAGATAGCTCCTACGAGCAGTACTTC.

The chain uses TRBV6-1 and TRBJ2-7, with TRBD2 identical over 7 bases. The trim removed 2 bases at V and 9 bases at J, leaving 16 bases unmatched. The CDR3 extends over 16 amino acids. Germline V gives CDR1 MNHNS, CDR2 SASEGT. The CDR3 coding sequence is TGTGCCAGCAGTGAACATGGCGGGAGAACCCATCGTGGGCAGTACTTC. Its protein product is CASSEHGGRTHRGQYF.